This TCR beta chain was documented in a study of T cell responses to AZD1222 COVID-19 vaccine. The CDR3 consists of 12 residues. V was clipped by 8 bases and J by 3 bases, with 8 bases between them. The germline V gene encodes CDR1 MNHEY and CDR2 SVGAGI. Data came from immunoSEQ multiplex PCR; TCRdb stores just in-frame clones and leaves some out. The sample contains 150,000 to 200,000 clones, around 93% of which appear only once. This chain links TRBV6-5 with TRBJ2-1; unclear D gene. The sequence was collected from an adult in good health. The sample consisted of peripheral blood, taken on day 0 of AZD1222 vaccination. The CDR3 protein is CASSSGYNEQFF. In DNA form, the CDR3 reads TGTGCCAGCTCTTCGGGCTACAATGAGCAGTTCTTC.